This TCR beta chain was observed in a study of blood T cell repertoires in COVID-19. For the study at large: Some COVID-19 samples were acute and others convalescent; all came from the United States, Italy and Spain.

Profiling relied on immunoSEQ multiplex PCR, and the TCRdb table lists in-frame clones only, not all of them. The table records approximately 80,000 clones, 75% to 90% of them present only once. The CDR3 consists of 14 residues. Germline V gene data show CDR1 as SNHLY and CDR2 as FYNNEI. V shed 7 bases, J shed 3 bases, and the junction held 6 bases outside the gene matches. Sequencing was carried out using peripheral blood. The chain recombines TRBV2 with TRBJ2-7; 10 bases align to TRBD1. This receptor was identified in a human donor in a cohort sampled during active COVID-19. The CDR3 region is CASIRTGGGYEQYF. The CDR3 DNA is TGTGCCAGCATTCGGACAGGGGGAGGCTACGAGCAGTACTTC.